This note documents a single T cell receptor (beta chain) sequence. Its specificity is not known. Germline lookup yields CDR1 MNHEY and CDR2 SMNVEV (reference sequence). The V and J ends lost 11 bases and 6 bases, in that order; junction bases with no gene match: 8. This CDR3 contains 14 residues. The data originate from a study of cytomegalovirus exposure and HLA in healthy donors. Findings and caveats of the study: Among TCR sequences, most were rare, though some public TCRs appeared in many donors. In the 95 to 150 validation repertoires, approximately 94% of cluster scores exceeded 0, per a later analysis. Cytomegalovirus status was reportedly diagnosed by the classifier with high specificity and sensitivity.

TCRdb's table, derived via immunoSEQ multiplex PCR, lists solely in-frame clones and lacks some. The sample carries approximately 53,000 clones, about 91% recorded once. The TCR was taken from a man in his late teens or twenties in good health and CMV-seronegative. The sequenced material came from PBMCs. The chain uses TRBV27 and TRBJ2-3; 13 nucleotides agree with TRBD2. The CDR3 sequence: CASMGLAGSDTQYF. Here the CDR3 DNA reads TGTGCCTCCATGGGACTAGCGGGATCGGATACGCAGTATTTT.